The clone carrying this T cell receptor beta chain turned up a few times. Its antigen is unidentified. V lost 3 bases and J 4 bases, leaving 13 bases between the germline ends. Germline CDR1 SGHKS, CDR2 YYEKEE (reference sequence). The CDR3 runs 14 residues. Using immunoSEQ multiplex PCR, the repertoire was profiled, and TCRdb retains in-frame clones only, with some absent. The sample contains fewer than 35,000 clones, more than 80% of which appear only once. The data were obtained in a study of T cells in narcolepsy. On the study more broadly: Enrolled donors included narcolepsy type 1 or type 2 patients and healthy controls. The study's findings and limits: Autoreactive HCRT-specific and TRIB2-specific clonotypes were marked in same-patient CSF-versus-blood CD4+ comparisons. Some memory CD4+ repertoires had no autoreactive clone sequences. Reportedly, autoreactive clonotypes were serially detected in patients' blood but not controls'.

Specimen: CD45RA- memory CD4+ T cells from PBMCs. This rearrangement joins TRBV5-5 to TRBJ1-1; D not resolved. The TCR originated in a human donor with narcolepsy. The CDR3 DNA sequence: TGTGCCAGCAGCTCTGGACTGGGAGGCACTGAAGCTTTCTTT. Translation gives CASSSGLGGTEAFF.